This T cell receptor (beta chain) is from a study of early T cells in non-severe SARS-CoV-2 infection. Looking at the study overall: Bulk RNA taken from unsorted whole blood was sequenced, leaving chains unpaired.

On this clonotype: Its antigen is unidentified.

Individually, cDNA molecules had unique molecular identifiers attached to them. Each CDR3 protein is one row after TCRdb ran MiXCR on the 5' RACE reads. Here the sample spans almost 30,000 distinct CDR3 sequences, approximately 5.2% being singletons. Germline loops: CDR1 SNHLY, CDR2 FYNNEI. V lost 6 bases and J lost 5, with 16 bases in between. The CDR3 runs to 15 residues. Study-wide results and limits: Lookups in VDJdb leaned toward anti-spike CD8 responses and missed private and CD4 specificities.

The chain links TRBV2 to TRBJ2-2; weak D call: TRBD1 (6 bases). The sequence was collected from an adult who was a healthcare worker with PCR-confirmed SARS-CoV-2 infection or an uninfected control (not recorded which). The material sequenced was whole blood. The CDR3 bases are TGTGCCAGCAGGGTAGGCCAGGGGAGTACCGGGGAGCTGTTTTTT. Translation: CASRVGQGSTGELFF.